Listed below are T cell receptor beta chains from one sample, sequenced in a study of cytomegalovirus exposure and HLA in healthy donors. Data came from immunoSEQ multiplex PCR; TCRdb stores just in-frame clones and leaves some out. The sample lists around 150,000 clones; around four fifths were seen once. Sequencing input: PBMCs. The source of these receptors is a man over 45 in good health and CMV-seropositive. Each CDR3 is given with its conserved first and last residue. The D gene is left open where the match is weak. Where a row states a size, it is once, few, many or the class of an expanded clone; other rows omit it.

j_call: TRBJ2-7
d_call: TRBD2
clone_size: medium-sized
v_call: TRBV7-9
cdr3_aa: CASTSGGSYEQYF
cdr3_nt: TGTGCCAGCACCTCGGGGGGATCCTACGAGCAGTACTTC

j_call: TRBJ2-3
d_call: .
clone_size: .
v_call: TRBV30
cdr3_aa: CAWSVLREDTQYF
cdr3_nt: TGTGCCTGGAGTGTACTACGGGAAGATACGCAGTATTTT

j_call: TRBJ2-3
d_call: .
clone_size: .
v_call: TRBV7-3
cdr3_aa: CASSPRHGGFRGDTQYF
cdr3_nt: TGTGCCAGCAGCCCTCGGCATGGGGGCTTTCGGGGAGATACGCAGTATTTT

j_call: TRBJ1-3
d_call: TRBD1
clone_size: few
v_call: TRBV29-1
cdr3_aa: CSAGQGPGNTIYF
cdr3_nt: TGCAGCGCCGGACAGGGCCCTGGAAACACCATATATTTT

j_call: TRBJ2-3
d_call: .
clone_size: .
v_call: TRBV11-2
cdr3_aa: CASSLDPGDTDTQYF
cdr3_nt: TGTGCCAGCAGCTTAGATCCCGGAGACACAGATACGCAGTATTTT

j_call: TRBJ2-3
d_call: TRBD2
clone_size: .
v_call: TRBV7-2
cdr3_aa: CASSLAAGSTDTQYF
cdr3_nt: TGTGCCAGCAGCTTAGCAGCGGGGTCCACAGATACGCAGTATTTT

j_call: TRBJ2-1
d_call: .
clone_size: .
v_call: TRBV2
cdr3_aa: CASLQNEQFF
cdr3_nt: TGTGCCAGCTTACAAAATGAGCAGTTCTTC

j_call: TRBJ1-1
d_call: .
clone_size: .
v_call: TRBV29-1
cdr3_aa: CSVGEFLSRTANTEAFF
cdr3_nt: TGCAGCGTTGGGGAATTCTTGTCGAGGACAGCCAACACTGAAGCTTTCTTT

j_call: TRBJ2-7
d_call: .
clone_size: .
v_call: TRBV19
cdr3_aa: CASSNRNGQQYF
cdr3_nt: TGTGCCAGTAGCAACAGGAATGGTCAGCAGTACTTC

j_call: TRBJ2-2
d_call: .
clone_size: .
v_call: TRBV7-6
cdr3_aa: CASSLASRGGGGELFF
cdr3_nt: TGTGCCAGCAGCTTAGCGAGTAGGGGCGGCGGCGGGGAGCTGTTTTTT

j_call: TRBJ2-2
d_call: .
clone_size: .
v_call: TRBV7-2
cdr3_aa: CASSLSGTPVNTGELFF
cdr3_nt: TGTGCCAGCAGCTTATCCGGGACTCCCGTGAACACCGGGGAGCTGTTTTTT

j_call: TRBJ2-7
d_call: .
clone_size: .
v_call: TRBV18
cdr3_aa: CASSPSIAEYEQYF
cdr3_nt: TGTGCCAGCTCACCCTCCATAGCCGAATACGAGCAGTACTTC

j_call: TRBJ2-7
d_call: .
clone_size: .
v_call: TRBV13
cdr3_aa: CASSPHRDTFYEQYF
cdr3_nt: TGTGCCAGCAGCCCTCACCGGGACACTTTCTACGAGCAGTACTTC

j_call: TRBJ2-7
d_call: TRBD1
clone_size: .
v_call: TRBV7-2
cdr3_aa: CASSLVGVFRDSSYEQYF
cdr3_nt: TGTGCCAGCAGCTTAGTCGGGGTTTTCCGGGACAGCTCCTACGAGCAGTACTTC

j_call: TRBJ1-2
d_call: .
clone_size: .
v_call: TRBV18
cdr3_aa: CASSPEAGQRGGYTF
cdr3_nt: TGTGCCAGCTCACCAGAAGCGGGCCAACGGGGAGGCTACACCTTC

j_call: TRBJ1-6
d_call: TRBD1
clone_size: .
v_call: TRBV19
cdr3_aa: CASRIRTGGQDSPLHF
cdr3_nt: TGTGCCAGTAGGATCAGGACAGGCGGACAGGATTCACCCCTCCACTTT

j_call: TRBJ1-3
d_call: .
clone_size: .
v_call: TRBV18
cdr3_aa: CASSPPIQSNTIYF
cdr3_nt: TGTGCCAGCTCACCACCTATACAGAGCAACACCATATATTTT

j_call: TRBJ1-2
d_call: .
clone_size: .
v_call: TRBV11-2
cdr3_aa: CASSQPRGYGYTF
cdr3_nt: TGTGCCAGCAGTCAGCCCAGGGGCTATGGCTACACCTTC

j_call: TRBJ2-3
d_call: TRBD2
clone_size: .
v_call: TRBV9
cdr3_aa: CASSAGLAGVTDTQYF
cdr3_nt: TGTGCCAGCAGCGCGGGACTAGCGGGGGTCACAGATACGCAGTATTTT

j_call: TRBJ2-7
d_call: TRBD2
clone_size: .
v_call: TRBV4-1
cdr3_aa: CASSPPTSGINEQYF
cdr3_nt: TGCGCCAGCAGCCCCCCGACTAGCGGTATCAACGAGCAGTACTTC

j_call: TRBJ1-4
d_call: TRBD1
clone_size: medium-sized
v_call: TRBV4-3
cdr3_aa: CASSSYDREGEKLFF
cdr3_nt: TGCGCCAGCAGCTCATACGACAGGGAAGGTGAAAAACTGTTTTTT

j_call: TRBJ1-2
d_call: .
clone_size: .
v_call: TRBV6-5
cdr3_aa: CASNKNRDNGYTF
cdr3_nt: TGTGCCAGCAATAAAAACAGGGATAATGGCTACACCTTC

j_call: TRBJ2-7
d_call: .
clone_size: .
v_call: TRBV25-1
cdr3_aa: CASSEWSTGTYEQYF
cdr3_nt: TGTGCCAGCAGTGAATGGTCGACAGGAACCTACGAGCAGTACTTC

j_call: TRBJ1-2
d_call: TRBD1
clone_size: .
v_call: TRBV14
cdr3_aa: CASSPSGGNYGYTF
cdr3_nt: TGTGCCAGCAGCCCGTCAGGGGGAAACTATGGCTACACCTTC

j_call: TRBJ1-1
d_call: .
clone_size: .
v_call: TRBV18
cdr3_aa: CASFRDTNTEAFF
cdr3_nt: TGTGCCAGCTTCCGGGACACGAACACTGAAGCTTTCTTT

j_call: TRBJ2-1
d_call: .
clone_size: .
v_call: TRBV25-1
cdr3_aa: CASSVGGSSYNEQFF
cdr3_nt: TGTGCCAGCAGTGTTGGTGGGAGCTCCTACAATGAGCAGTTCTTC

j_call: TRBJ2-5
d_call: TRBD1
clone_size: .
v_call: TRBV11-3
cdr3_aa: CASSKTGQETQYF
cdr3_nt: TGTGCCAGCAGCAAGACAGGGCAAGAGACCCAGTACTTC

j_call: TRBJ2-1
d_call: TRBD2
clone_size: once
v_call: TRBV7-9
cdr3_aa: CASSSGGGGSGSYNEQFF
cdr3_nt: TGTGCCAGCAGCTCTGGGGGGGGTGGTAGCGGGAGTTATAATGAGCAGTTCTTC